The present TCR beta chain was sequenced within a study of lymphopenia after photon versus proton radiotherapy. As concerns this clone: Its antigen is unidentified.

Study outcomes and limitations: Only patients who died were analyzed for survival; proton advantage is unproven. Oligoclonal CD8+ Temra expansion after nadir drove photon patients' diversity drop. Photon-treated patients lost naive T cells and TCR diversity; proton-treated stayed stable. Larger post-nadir TCR diversity loss correlated inversely with survival in deceased patients.

V lost 6 bases and J 2 bases, leaving 12 bases between the germline ends. Germline V gene lookup returns CDR1 MNHEY and CDR2 SVGAGI. This CDR3 spans 14 amino acids. Sequencing used immunoSEQ multiplex PCR; TCRdb keeps in-frame clones, though not all of them. The sample has roughly 150,000 clones, around nine tenths seen once. The clonotype comes from a man aged 50-60 years with gastric cancer. Source: peripheral blood, taken from a patient treated with photon-based radiotherapy. The chain recombines TRBV6-5 with TRBJ2-3, with D tentatively TRBD1 (6 bases). The CDR3 coding sequence is TGTGCCAGCAGCCCCAGGGGACACACAGATACGCAGTATTTT. Translation gives CASSPRGHTDTQYF.